A single sample gave rise to the 17 T cell receptor beta chains below, sequenced in a study of T cells in Graves' hyperthyroidism and ophthalmopathy. The TCR beta CDR3 regions underwent amplification using RNA transcripts as the source. First-round RT-PCR with HTBI primers amplified the TCR CDR3 region. Using its own MiXCR run on the multiplex PCR reads, TCRdb lists one record per CDR3 protein. The sample has under 350,000 distinct CDR3 sequences, 21% seen once; the top ten hold under 55%. Sequenced material: blood. These receptors were collected from a woman in her forties or fifties with Graves' hyperthyroidism.

This clonotype was seen ten or more times. The chain employs TRBV20-1 and TRBJ2-3; D gene ambiguous. Germline assignment: CDR1 DFQATT and CDR2 SNEGSKA (reference sequence). The CDR3 covers 17 residues. V was cut by 0 bases and J by 0 bases, with 16 bases left in between. The DNA of the CDR3 is TGCAGTGCTAGAGATCCCCGAGGTCTCGGGAGCACAGATACGCAGTATTTT. It specifies CSARDPRGLGSTDTQYF.

The table lists this clonotype with a few counts. The rearrangement links TRBV5-1 to TRBJ2-1; TRBD2 matches at 9 bases. CDR3 size: 15 residues. J lost 2 bases, V lost 5 bases, and 5 bases had no gene match. Germline values: CDR1 SGHRS, CDR2 YFSETQ. The CDR3 spells CASSLAGDTYNEQFF. CDR3 DNA: TGCGCCAGCAGTTTAGCGGGAGACACCTACAATGAGCAGTTCTTC.

The CDR3 here is CASSTIQGAEAFF. The CDR3 nucleotides are TGTGCCAGCAGCACCATACAGGGGGCCGAAGCTTTCTTT. The rearrangement uses TRBV9 and TRBJ1-1; 9 bases are shared with TRBD1. The V segment lost 4 bases and the J segment 8 bases; nucleotides outside the gene matches: 6. This CDR3 is 13 amino acids long. Germline V gene sequence: CDR1 SGDLS, CDR2 YYNGEE.

There are many counts of this clonotype. This chain joins TRBV5-1 and TRBJ2-7; 8 nucleotides line up with TRBD2. Germline V gene lookup returns CDR1 SGHRS and CDR2 YFSETQ. J gave up 1 base and V 4 bases, and 13 bases lay outside the gene matches. This CDR3 spans 17 amino acids. The DNA of the CDR3 is TGCGCCAGCAGCCGTCCAGCGGGAGCCACTACTTCCTACGAGCAGTACTTC. This translates into CASSRPAGATTSYEQYF.

This clonotype showed up just a few times. This chain joins TRBV6-1 and TRBJ2-4; D is tentatively TRBD1 or TRBD2 (6 bases each). The V gene's germline CDR1 is MNHNS and CDR2 SASEGT. V was clipped by 8 bases and J by 8 bases, with 13 bases between them. This CDR3 contains 12 residues. CDR3 in amino acids: CASGGGADIQYF. DNA for the CDR3: TGTGCCAGCGGAGGGGGAGCTGACATTCAGTACTTC.

This clonotype was seen repeatedly, ten times or more. The rearrangement links TRBV12-3 or TRBV12-4 to TRBJ1-2, with 9 bases matching TRBD1. The CDR3 has 14 amino acids. The J segment lost 1 base and the V segment lost 8 bases, leaving 5 bases of the junction unmatched. The CDR3 DNA is TGTGCCAGCGGCACAGGGGGCGTTAACTATGGCTACACCTTC. This codes for CASGTGGVNYGYTF.

This sequence joins TRBV28 and TRBJ2-7; a weak D match, TRBD1 (6 bases). The CDR3 length is 15 residues. Between the trimmed V and J ends, which lost 3 bases and 0 bases, there was a span of 12 bases. CDR1 MDHEN and CDR2 SYDVKM come from the germline V gene. CDR3: CASSFLDRSSYEQYF. The CDR3 coding sequence is TGTGCCAGCAGTTTCCTTGACAGGAGCTCCTACGAGCAGTACTTC.

This clonotype has at least ten counts. The J gene is TRBJ1-2, the V gene TRBV18; 8 bases map to TRBD1. Germline V CDR1 and CDR2: KGHSH, LQKENI. The trim removed 4 bases at V and 5 bases at J, leaving 3 bases unmatched. The CDR3 totals 13 residues. DNA for the CDR3: TGTGCCAGCTCACTGGGACAGGAGTATGGCTACACCTTC. Its translation is CASSLGQEYGYTF.

This chain links TRBV2 with TRBJ2-2; D may correspond to TRBD1 or TRBD2 (5 bases each). The germline V gene encodes CDR1 SNHLY and CDR2 FYNNEI. Trimming shortened V by 5 bases and J by 5 bases, and 18 bases separated the two germline ends. The CDR3 loop spans 16 amino acids. CDR3 protein: CASSFPLRGGTGELFF. CDR3 bases: TGTGCCAGCAGTTTTCCTCTCCGTGGGGGTACCGGGGAGCTGTTTTTT.

This clonotype came up many times. V and J are TRBV6-2 or TRBV6-3 and TRBJ2-7, with 10 bases that match TRBD2. CDR1 and CDR2 (germline): MNHEY, SVGEGT. The CDR3 spans 13 residues. V lost 5 bases to trimming and J lost 9 bases; unmatched junction nucleotides: 7. The CDR3 is CASSTSGNSRQYF. In DNA, the CDR3 is TGTGCCAGCAGTACTAGCGGGAATTCGAGGCAGTACTTC.

This clonotype showed up just a few times. The chain combines TRBV20-1 with TRBJ2-5; no firm D call. Trimming cost V 4 bases and J 3 bases, with 6 bases left between them. This CDR3 is 11 amino acids long. Germline CDR1 reads DFQATT; CDR2 reads SNEGSKA (reference sequence). CDR3 sequence reads: CSATTEETQYF. CDR3 DNA: TGCAGTGCTACCACCGAAGAGACCCAGTACTTC.

At least ten counts were recorded for this clonotype. This chain joins TRBV9 and TRBJ2-5; perhaps TRBD1 as D (5 bases). CDR1 SGDLS and CDR2 YYNGEE come from the germline V gene. V was trimmed by 0 bases and J by 2 bases, leaving 8 bases between them. This CDR3 has 14 residues. CDR3 in amino acids: CASSVGQGQETQYF. The CDR3 DNA sequence: TGTGCCAGCAGCGTAGGTCAGGGTCAAGAGACCCAGTACTTC.

This clonotype was picked up many times. The V gene is TRBV20-1, the J gene TRBJ2-7; 8 nucleotides line up with TRBD2. This CDR3 is built from 13 residues. CDR1 and CDR2 (germline): DFQATT, SNEGSKA (reference sequence). J gave up 5 bases and V 4 bases, and 7 bases lay outside the gene matches. This chain's CDR3 is CSATGTRPNEQYF. The CDR3 coding sequence is TGCAGTGCTACGGGGACTAGGCCCAACGAGCAGTACTTC.

This clonotype occurred a few times. The chain links TRBV6-5 to TRBJ2-1, with D possibly TRBD1 on 5 matching bases. V lost 1 base and J 10 bases, leaving 14 bases between the germline ends. The germline V gene encodes CDR1 MNHEY and CDR2 SVGAGI. The CDR3 sequence is 14 residues long. CDR3 coding DNA: TGTGCCAGCAGTTACTTTCCCGACAGTGAAGAGCAGTTCTTC. It codes for CASSYFPDSEEQFF.

This clonotype was seen ten or more times. The V gene is TRBV7-2, the J gene TRBJ2-3; the D gene is possibly TRBD2 (6 bases). With 2 bases removed from V and 1 base from J, the gap between germline ends came to 13 bases. The germline CDR1 and CDR2 sequences are SGHTA and FQGNSA. The CDR3 runs to 16 residues. Here the CDR3 DNA reads TGTGCCAGCAGCTTAAAACCCTGGGGGGGCACAGATACGCAGTATTTT. The encoded protein is CASSLKPWGGTDTQYF. The whole variable domain, remainder taken from reference TRBV7-2 and TRBJ2-3, is GAGVSQSPSNKVTEKGKDVELRCDPISGHTALYWYRQSLGQGLEFLIYFQGNSAPDKSGLPSDRFSAERTGGSVSTLTIQRTQQEDSAVYLCASSLKPWGGTDTQYFGPGTRLTVL.

This clonotype was recorded many times. The gene calls are TRBV28 and TRBJ1-2; maybe TRBD1 (6 bases). The germline V gene has CDR1 MDHEN and CDR2 SYDVKM. Trimming stripped 10 bases from V and 2 bases from J, with 17 bases between. The CDR3 covers 14 residues. As DNA, the CDR3 is TGTGCCACTAGCAGGGCAGGGGTAAACTATGGCTACACCTTC. Translating it yields CATSRAGVNYGYTF.

This clonotype has a count of ten or more. V is TRBV30 and J is TRBJ2-7; 8 nucleotides agree with TRBD2. CDR3 length equals 17 residues. Trimming removed 0 bases from V and 1 base from J; junction bases left unmatched: 11. CDR1 is GTSNPN, CDR2 SVGIG, per germline (reference sequence). CDR3 in DNA: TGTGCCTGGAGTGTAGCGGGAGTCACCTCGAGGTCCTACGAGCAGTACTTC. This gives the protein CAWSVAGVTSRSYEQYF.